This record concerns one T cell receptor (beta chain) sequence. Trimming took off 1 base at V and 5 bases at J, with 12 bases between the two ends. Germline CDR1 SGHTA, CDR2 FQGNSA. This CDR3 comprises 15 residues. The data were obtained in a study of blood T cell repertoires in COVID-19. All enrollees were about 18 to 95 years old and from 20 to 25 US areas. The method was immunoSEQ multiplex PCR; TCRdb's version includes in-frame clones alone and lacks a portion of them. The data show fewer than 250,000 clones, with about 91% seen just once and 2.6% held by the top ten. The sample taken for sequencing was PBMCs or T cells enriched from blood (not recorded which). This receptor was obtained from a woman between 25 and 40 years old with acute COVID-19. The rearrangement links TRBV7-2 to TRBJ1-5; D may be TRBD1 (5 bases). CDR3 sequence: CASSLGGGGYQPQHF. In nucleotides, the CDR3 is TGTGCCAGCAGCTTAGGGGGGGGAGGTTATCAGCCCCAGCATTTT.